This T cell receptor beta chain was sequenced in a study of cytomegalovirus exposure and HLA in healthy donors. Findings and limits, study-wide: A later analysis showed TCR association rates differing by HLA locus, peaking at DRB1 and lowest at HLA-C.

The PCR had 60 Vbeta and 13 Jbeta primers. Sequencing was performed with immunoSEQ multiplex PCR; in TCRdb, only in-frame clones are kept and a portion is missing. The table has some 90,000 clones, roughly 70% seen once. Worth noting for this clone: Its specificity is not known.

Trimming cost V 4 bases and J 4 bases, with 23 bases left between them. Germline CDR1 reads MDHEN; CDR2 reads SYDVKM. CDR3 size: 17 residues. Sample: PBMCs. The receptor's source is a man aged 50 or older in good health and CMV-seronegative. This chain uses TRBV28 with TRBJ2-7; D perhaps matches TRBD1 (6 bases). CDR3 residues: CASSSLGAGDRVYEQYF. CDR3 nucleotide sequence: TGTGCCAGCAGTTCCCTAGGCGCAGGGGATCGCGTATACGAGCAGTACTTC.